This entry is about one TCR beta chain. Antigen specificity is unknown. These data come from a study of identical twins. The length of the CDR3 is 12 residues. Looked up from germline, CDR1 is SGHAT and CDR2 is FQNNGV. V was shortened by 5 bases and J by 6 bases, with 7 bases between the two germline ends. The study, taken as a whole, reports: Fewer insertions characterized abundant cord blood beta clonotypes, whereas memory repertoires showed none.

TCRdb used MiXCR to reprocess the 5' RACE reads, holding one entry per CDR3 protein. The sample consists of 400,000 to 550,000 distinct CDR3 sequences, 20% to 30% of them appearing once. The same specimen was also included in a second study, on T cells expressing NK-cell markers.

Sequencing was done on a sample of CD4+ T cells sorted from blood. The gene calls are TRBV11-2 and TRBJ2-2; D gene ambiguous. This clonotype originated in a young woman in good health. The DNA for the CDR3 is TGTGCCAGCAGCCCCGGATCCGGGGAGCTGTTTTTT. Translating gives CASSPGSGELFF.